Shown below are 21 T cell receptor beta chains from a single sample sequenced in a study of identical twins. One entry per CDR3 protein results from TCRdb running MiXCR on the 5' RACE reads. The sample yields around 480,000 distinct CDR3 sequences, over 12% seen once. The sample also formed part of further work on yellow fever vaccine responses in identical twins.

Sequenced material: CD4+ T cells sorted from blood. Receptor source: a woman younger than 35 in good health.

Only a few counts were recorded for this clonotype. The chain combines TRBV4-3 with TRBJ2-3; D perhaps matches TRBD1 (5 bases). There are 15 residues in the CDR3. The V gene lost 0 bases and the J gene lost 5 bases, with 12 bases spanning the gap. Germline-derived CDR1 and CDR2 are LGHNA and YSLEER. The CDR3 sequence is CASSQDKLTGDTQYF. Here the CDR3 DNA reads TGCGCCAGCAGCCAAGATAAACTTACAGGAGATACGCAGTATTTT.

This clonotype was observed a handful of times. This chain links TRBV28 with TRBJ2-7, with D possibly matching TRBD1 (5 bases). The germline V gene has CDR1 MDHEN and CDR2 SYDVKM. CDR3 size: 12 residues. V lost 9 bases and J 2 bases, leaving 11 bases between the germline ends. CDR3 in DNA: TGTGCCAGTCACCAAGGGGCCTACGAGCAGTACTTC. This translates into CASHQGAYEQYF.

In the case of this clonotype: At one of its ends the junction is not consistent with the germline gene, which may arise from a read error. This chain joins TRBV18 and TRBJ2-3, with D uncertain. This CDR3 region has 13 residues. Per germline, CDR1 KGHSH and CDR2 LQKENI. This CDR3 is CASLPPNTDTQYF. CDR3 DNA: TGTGCCAGCTTACCACCGAACACAGATACGCAGTATTTT.

V and J are TRBV7-2 and TRBJ2-1; 7 positions match TRBD2. There are 15 residues in the CDR3. J lost 2 bases, V lost 5 bases, and 6 bases had no gene match. Germline CDR1 is SGHTA and CDR2 is FQGNSA. CDR3 DNA sequence: TGTGCCAGCAGCGTCCGGCGGGGGACCTACAATGAGCAGTTCTTC. Its translation: CASSVRRGTYNEQFF.

This clonotype has only a few counts. This chain links TRBV28 with TRBJ2-2; D possibly corresponds to TRBD1 (6 bases). This CDR3 has 15 residues. In germline, CDR1 is MDHEN, CDR2 SYDVKM. Trimming cost V 6 bases and J 4 bases, with 15 bases left between them. CDR3 residues: CASSLGGARTGELFF. The CDR3 DNA is TGTGCCAGCAGCTTAGGGGGAGCGCGCACCGGGGAGCTGTTTTTT. The full variable domain, with the rest looked up from reference TRBV28 and TRBJ2-2, is DVKVTQSSRYLVKRTGEKVFLECVQDMDHENMFWYRQDPGLGLRLIYFSYDVKMKEKGDIPEGYSVSREKKERFSLILESASTNQTSMYLCASSLGGARTGELFFGEGSRLTVL.

This clonotype was found a few times. This CDR3 reads CASSAPAGAPNTGELFF. In DNA, the CDR3 is TGTGCCAGCAGTGCCCCAGCGGGGGCTCCGAACACCGGGGAGCTGTTTTTT. The rearrangement joins TRBV14 to TRBJ2-2; 8 bases line up with TRBD2. Germline CDR1 SGHDN, CDR2 FVKESK. The ends lost 6 bases at V and 0 bases at J; junction bases unmatched: 9. This CDR3 is 17 amino acids long.

This clonotype came up a few times. The V gene is TRBV27, the J gene TRBJ2-3; D perhaps matches TRBD1 (5 bases). In germline, CDR1 is MNHEY, CDR2 SMNVEV (reference sequence). With 4 bases removed from V and 0 bases from J, the gap between germline ends came to 14 bases. This CDR3 has 16 amino acids. CDR3 sequence reads: CASSYRRQISTDTQYF. In DNA, the CDR3 is TGTGCCAGCAGTTACCGACGACAGATTAGCACAGATACGCAGTATTTT.

This clonotype was counted between two and nine times. The chain uses TRBV6-2 or TRBV6-3 and TRBJ2-7; 13 bases line up with TRBD2. The CDR3 is 13 amino acids. The J segment lost 2 bases and the V segment lost 8 bases, leaving 0 bases of the junction unmatched. CDR1 is MNHEY and CDR2 is SVGEGT in the germline V gene. CDR3 sequence: CASGLAGAYEQYF. The CDR3 DNA sequence: TGTGCCAGCGGACTAGCGGGAGCCTACGAGCAGTACTTC.

In its sample, this clonotype was seen many times. This rearrangement joins TRBV9 to TRBJ2-6, with no clear D. Looked up from germline, CDR1 is SGDLS and CDR2 is YYNGEE. CDR3 length equals 14 residues. The V and J ends lost 3 bases and 0 bases respectively, with 4 bases between them. CDR3 sequence reads: CASSADSGANVLTF. The CDR3 coding sequence is TGTGCCAGCAGCGCAGACTCTGGGGCCAACGTCCTGACTTTC.

V and J are TRBV7-3 and TRBJ2-2, with a weak D call TRBD1 (5 bases). Trimming stripped 5 bases from V and 7 bases from J, with 14 bases between. The CDR3 spans 14 residues. CDR1 and CDR2 from the germline V gene are SGHTA and FQGTGA. For the CDR3, the DNA is TGTGCCAGCAGCATATTCCAGGGTAACGGGGAGCTGTTTTTT. This sequence encodes CASSIFQGNGELFF.

The genes are TRBV19 and TRBJ2-5; D tentatively fits TRBD1 or TRBD2 (5 bases each). The germline V and J ends were trimmed by 0 bases and 5 bases, with 19 bases remaining between them. Germline CDR1 reads LNHDA; CDR2 reads SQIVND (reference sequence). The CDR3 is 17 amino acids. The CDR3 coding sequence is TGTGCCAGTAGTATAGATTTTACAGGACTTGGGTTGGAGACCCAGTACTTC. Protein product: CASSIDFTGLGLETQYF. Looking up the rest from reference TRBV19 and TRBJ2-5 gives the full variable domain: DGGITQSPKYLFRKEGQNVTLSCEQNLNHDAMYWYRQDPGQGLRLIYYSQIVNDFQKGDIAEGYSVSREKKESFPLTVTSAQKNPTAFYLCASSIDFTGLGLETQYFGPGTRLLVL.

This clonotype was counted many times. V usage is TRBV6-5 and J usage is TRBJ1-5; no clear D gene. The CDR3 contains 13 residues. Germline V gene lookup returns CDR1 MNHEY and CDR2 SVGAGI. V dropped 0 bases and J dropped 3 bases, with 3 bases sitting between them. This CDR3 reads CASSYSSNQPQHF. The CDR3 DNA follows: TGTGCCAGCAGTTACTCATCCAATCAGCCCCAGCATTTT.

This chain connects TRBV24-1 to TRBJ2-5; perhaps D is TRBD1 or TRBD2 (7 bases each). The CDR3 is 15 amino acids. With 1 base removed from V and 5 bases from J, the gap between germline ends came to 13 bases. Germline V gene lookup returns CDR1 KGHDR and CDR2 SFDVKD. CDR3 residues: CATSDLDREGETQYF. The DNA for the CDR3 is TGTGCCACCAGTGATTTAGACAGGGAGGGGGAGACCCAGTACTTC.

The chain has TRBV11-2 and TRBJ2-3, with TRBD2 matching over 12 bases. The trim removed 0 bases at V and 6 bases at J, leaving 4 bases unmatched. Germline V gives CDR1 SGHAT, CDR2 FQNNGV. This CDR3 contains 16 residues. The CDR3 sequence: CASSLESSGRADTQYF. The CDR3 DNA follows: TGTGCCAGCAGCTTAGAATCTAGCGGGAGGGCCGATACGCAGTATTTT.

This clonotype was seen a few times. CDR3 loop: CASSFRAMETQYF. Written as DNA, the CDR3 is TGTGCCAGCAGCTTCAGGGCCATGGAGACCCAGTACTTC. The chain is built from TRBV7-9 and TRBJ2-5; TRBD1 might be the D (5 bases). Germline V CDR1 and CDR2: SEHNR, FQNEAQ (reference sequence). V lost 3 bases and J lost 5, with 10 bases in between. This CDR3 region has 13 residues.

The chain recombines TRBV2 with TRBJ2-1; D is possibly TRBD1 or TRBD2 (6 bases each). V lost 6 bases and J lost 5, with 14 bases in between. CDR1 SNHLY and CDR2 FYNNEI come from the germline V gene. The CDR3 spans 14 residues. CDR3 sequence: CASSWGALNNEQFF. CDR3 sequence (DNA): TGTGCCAGCAGCTGGGGGGCTTTGAACAATGAGCAGTTCTTC.

CDR3: CASSTPQGWAYNEQFF. DNA for the CDR3: TGTGCCAGCAGCACACCACAGGGGTGGGCCTACAATGAGCAGTTCTTC. This chain links TRBV7-2 with TRBJ2-1, with 7 bases identical to TRBD1. V lost 5 bases and J lost 2; bases outside the gene matches: 9. CDR1 SGHTA and CDR2 FQGNSA come from the germline V gene. CDR3 length: 16 residues.

This clonotype showed up just a few times. The gene calls are TRBV5-6 and TRBJ2-2; D perhaps matches TRBD1 (5 bases). The CDR3 runs to 15 residues. With 3 bases removed from V and 3 bases from J, the gap between germline ends came to 12 bases. In germline, CDR1 is SGHDT, CDR2 YYEEEE. CDR3 coding DNA: TGTGCCAGCAGCTACGGGTCAGGGTACACCGGGGAGCTGTTTTTT. It encodes CASSYGSGYTGELFF.

This sequence joins TRBV7-3 and TRBJ2-7; D possibly uses TRBD1 or TRBD2 (6 bases each). Germline V CDR1 and CDR2: SGHTA, FQGTGA. The V end was cut by 5 bases, the J end by 5 bases, with 19 bases between. The CDR3 extends over 15 amino acids. CDR3 loop: CASSPFPGGLNEQYF. In nucleotides, the CDR3 is TGTGCCAGCAGCCCCTTCCCCGGGGGCCTTAACGAGCAGTACTTC.

The V and J genes are TRBV7-9 and TRBJ2-1, with 7 bases aligning to TRBD1. With 4 bases clipped from V and 4 bases from J, the junction kept 10 bases outside the gene matches. Per germline, CDR1 SEHNR and CDR2 FQNEAQ (reference sequence). The CDR3 totals 16 residues. The CDR3 here is CASSSAGTAGYNEQFF. For the CDR3, the DNA is TGTGCCAGCAGCTCTGCCGGGACAGCAGGGTACAATGAGCAGTTCTTC.

This clonotype was counted only a few times. The chain has TRBV20-1 and TRBJ2-2; the D is unclear. The CDR3 extends over 11 amino acids. Trimming removed 6 bases from V and 8 bases from J, with 10 bases in between. The germline V gene encodes CDR1 DFQATT and CDR2 SNEGSKA (reference sequence). CDR3 coding DNA: TGCAGTGCCAGTCGAGGTGGGGAGCTGTTTTTT. This codes for CSASRGGELFF.